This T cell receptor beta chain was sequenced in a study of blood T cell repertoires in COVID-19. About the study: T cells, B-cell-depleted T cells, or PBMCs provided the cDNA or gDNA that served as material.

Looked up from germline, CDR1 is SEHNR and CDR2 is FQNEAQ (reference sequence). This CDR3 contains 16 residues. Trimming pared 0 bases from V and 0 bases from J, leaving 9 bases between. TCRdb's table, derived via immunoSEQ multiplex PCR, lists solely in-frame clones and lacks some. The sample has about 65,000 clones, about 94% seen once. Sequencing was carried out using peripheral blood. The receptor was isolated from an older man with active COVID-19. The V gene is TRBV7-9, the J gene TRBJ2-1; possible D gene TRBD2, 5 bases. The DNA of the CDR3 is TGTGCCAGCAGCTTAGCCGTTGGGAGCTCCTACAATGAGCAGTTCTTC. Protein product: CASSLAVGSSYNEQFF.